Following are 18 T cell receptor beta chains from one sample sequenced in a study of T cells in Graves' hyperthyroidism and ophthalmopathy. Template material for amplifying TCR beta CDR3 regions consisted of RNA transcripts. RT-PCR in the first round (using the HTBI primer set) targeted the TCR CDR3. Each CDR3 protein gets one entry after TCRdb re-called the multiplex PCR reads with MiXCR. The repertoire holds hundreds of thousands of distinct CDR3 sequences, with more than 12% as singletons. The sample comprised blood. Receptors originate from a woman in her forties or fifties with Graves' ophthalmopathy.

This clonotype was recorded at least ten times. The chain carries TRBV29-1 and TRBJ2-3; 9 nucleotides line up with TRBD1. V trimming: 6 bases; J trimming: 3 bases; junction bases outside the gene matches: 4. The germline CDR1 and CDR2 sequences are SQVTM and ANQGSEA. This CDR3 comprises 13 residues. CDR3 in DNA: TGCAGCGTCCTGACAGGGGGAACAGATACGCAGTATTTT. Translated, it gives CSVLTGGTDTQYF.

This chain joins TRBV11-3 and TRBJ2-2; 9 positions agree with TRBD2. The germline V gene encodes CDR1 SGHNT and CDR2 YENEEA. There are 16 residues in the CDR3. V was pared by 6 bases and J by 2 bases, with 7 bases of the junction left unmatched. The CDR3 region has the DNA TGTGCCAGCAGTGGCGCTAGCGGGATAAACACCGGGGAGCTGTTTTTT. Amino acids: CASSGASGINTGELFF.

This clonotype was observed a handful of times. The V call is TRBV12-3 or TRBV12-4, the J call TRBJ2-2; D may be TRBD2 (5 bases). The CDR3 covers 13 residues. V dropped 6 bases and J dropped 7 bases, with 12 bases sitting between them. The CDR3 nucleotides read TGTGCCAGCAGCCCACCGGGAAACGGGGAGCTGTTTTTT. The encoded protein is CASSPPGNGELFF.

In its sample, this clonotype was seen a few times. The chain combines TRBV7-9 with TRBJ2-7; D is tentatively TRBD1 or TRBD2 (6 bases each). The CDR3 is 15 residues long. Germline V gene lookup returns CDR1 SEHNR and CDR2 FQNEAQ (reference sequence). V dropped 0 bases and J dropped 6 bases, with 15 bases sitting between them. As DNA, the CDR3 is TGTGCCAGCAGCTTAGCGGAGGGGGGCTGGGGCGAGCAGTACTTC. Translated, it gives CASSLAEGGWGEQYF.

This clonotype was seen a handful of times. The chain employs TRBV9 and TRBJ2-3, with 8 bases that match TRBD2. V shed 2 bases, J shed 4 bases, and the junction held 6 bases outside the gene matches. In germline, CDR1 is SGDLS, CDR2 YYNGEE. The CDR3 length is 15 residues. The CDR3 loop reads CASSVSGSRADTQYF. In DNA, the CDR3 is TGTGCCAGCAGCGTGAGCGGGAGTAGGGCAGATACGCAGTATTTT.

This clonotype was seen many times. This chain connects TRBV5-1 to TRBJ2-2, with 9 nucleotides matching TRBD2. This CDR3 is 16 amino acids long. CDR1 is SGHRS, CDR2 YFSETQ, per germline. The V gene end was trimmed by 0 bases and the J gene end by 0 bases; junction bases not matched to a gene: 0. This CDR3 reads CASSLGLAANTGELFF. CDR3 coding DNA: TGCGCCAGCAGCTTGGGACTAGCGGCGAACACCGGGGAGCTGTTTTTT.

This clonotype was counted ten times or more. This chain joins TRBV2 and TRBJ2-5; tentatively, D is TRBD1 (5 bases). From germline, CDR1 is SNHLY and CDR2 FYNNEI. The CDR3 spans 15 residues. Between the trimmed V and J ends, which lost 2 bases and 0 bases, there was a span of 10 bases. The CDR3 is CASSEIKGYQETQYF. The DNA for the CDR3 is TGTGCCAGCAGTGAAATCAAGGGGTACCAAGAGACCCAGTACTTC.

The chain is built from TRBV9 and TRBJ2-7; 13 positions match TRBD2. The CDR3 has 15 amino acids. Per germline, CDR1 SGDLS and CDR2 YYNGEE. The V and J ends lost 6 bases and 0 bases, in that order; junction bases with no gene match: 3. The CDR3 spells CASTRTSGSSYEQYF. CDR3 coding DNA: TGTGCCAGCACCAGGACTAGCGGGAGCTCCTACGAGCAGTACTTC.

This clonotype has a count of ten or more. The V call is TRBV6-2 or TRBV6-3, the J call TRBJ2-5, with 8 bases that match TRBD2. The V segment lost 2 bases and the J segment 1 base; nucleotides outside the gene matches: 3. CDR1 is MNHEY, CDR2 SVGEGT, per germline. The CDR3 runs to 15 residues. In DNA form, the CDR3 reads TGTGCCAGCAGTTACATTACTAGCGGCCAAGAGACCCAGTACTTC. This gives the protein CASSYITSGQETQYF.

This clonotype showed up many times. The chain joins TRBV28 to TRBJ2-3; unclear D gene. The germline CDR1 and CDR2 sequences are MDHEN and SYDVKM. V was pared by 3 bases and J by 0 bases, with 10 bases between. The CDR3 is made up of 15 amino acids. CDR3 nucleotides: TGTGCCAGCAGTTTGGTGGGATTAAGCACAGATACGCAGTATTTT. Translation: CASSLVGLSTDTQYF.

This clonotype was counted many times. This rearrangement joins TRBV20-1 to TRBJ1-5, with D perhaps TRBD1 (6 bases). This CDR3 is built from 16 residues. V shed 6 bases and J shed 0 bases, with 18 bases lying between them. Per germline, CDR1 DFQATT and CDR2 SNEGSKA (reference sequence). CDR3 sequence: CSAGIRGRDSNQPQHF. CDR3 bases: TGCAGTGCGGGGATCAGGGGAAGGGATAGCAATCAGCCCCAGCATTTT.

This clonotype came up many times. The chain couples TRBV27 to TRBJ2-3; TRBD1 matches 7 bases. The germline gives CDR1 MNHEY, CDR2 SMNVEV (reference sequence). Trimming at V came to 5 bases and at J to 0 bases, leaving 8 bases not matched to a gene. The CDR3 has 16 residues. For the CDR3, the DNA is TGTGCCAGCAGTATCCGGACAGGCTACAGCACAGATACGCAGTATTTT. Protein product: CASSIRTGYSTDTQYF.

The table lists this clonotype with many counts. CDR3 sequence: CASSLQAGGWTGELFF. The CDR3 nucleotides read TGTGCCAGCAGTTTACAAGCGGGAGGATGGACCGGGGAGCTGTTTTTT. This chain uses TRBV27 with TRBJ2-2; 9 positions match TRBD2. There are 16 residues in the CDR3. Trimming removed 2 bases from V and 5 bases from J; junction bases left unmatched: 6. CDR1 and CDR2 (germline): MNHEY, SMNVEV (reference sequence).

This clonotype was found many times. The chain has TRBV28 and TRBJ1-5; D is possibly TRBD1 (5 bases). The V gene's germline CDR1 is MDHEN and CDR2 SYDVKM. Trimming took off 1 base at V and 12 bases at J, with 16 bases between the two ends. This CDR3 is built from 14 residues. The CDR3 region has the DNA TGTGCCAGCAGTTTATCTGGCAGGGAGGGAAACCAGCATTTT. Translated, it gives CASSLSGREGNQHF.

The table lists this clonotype with a few counts. The chain has TRBV10-3 and TRBJ1-4; TRBD1 matches 8 bases. Germline V gives CDR1 ENHRY, CDR2 SYGVKD. CDR3 length: 16 amino acids. V gave up 4 bases and J gave up 8 bases; unmatched junction bases: 12. The CDR3 nucleotides read TGTGCCATCAGTGCCGAAAGACAGGGGCAGAGGGAAAAACTGTTTTTT. This translates into CAISAERQGQREKLFF.

This clonotype was observed many times. CDR3 bases: TGTGCCAGCAGCTTGACTATAGCGGGAGGGTCCTACGAGCAGTACTTC. Encoded protein: CASSLTIAGGSYEQYF. This chain uses TRBV7-2 with TRBJ2-7; 11 nucleotides align to TRBD2. CDR1 is SGHTA and CDR2 is FQGNSA in the germline V gene. The V gene end was trimmed by 3 bases and the J gene end by 1 base; junction bases not matched to a gene: 5. The CDR3 runs 16 residues. Combining the CDR3 with reference TRBV7-2 and TRBJ2-7 gives the whole variable domain GAGVSQSPSNKVTEKGKDVELRCDPISGHTALYWYRQSLGQGLEFLIYFQGNSAPDKSGLPSDRFSAERTGGSVSTLTIQRTQQEDSAVYLCASSLTIAGGSYEQYFGPGTRLTVT.

This clonotype was counted at least ten times. CDR3 in DNA: TGTGCCAGCAGCTCAGGGGGCTCCTTGACCGGGGAGCTGTTTTTT. Encoded protein: CASSSGGSLTGELFF. The chain links TRBV11-2 to TRBJ2-2; 8 nucleotides agree with TRBD1. V was clipped by 4 bases and J by 5 bases; unmatched bases: 6. CDR1 SGHAT and CDR2 FQNNGV come from the germline V gene. This CDR3 comprises 15 residues.

This clonotype was detected ten times or more. The chain joins TRBV3-1 to TRBJ2-2; the D gene is possibly TRBD2 (6 bases). Germline CDR1 reads LGHDT; CDR2 reads YNNKEL (reference sequence). The V end lost 2 bases, the J end lost 5 bases, and 12 bases lay between the germline ends. This CDR3 has 15 residues. In nucleotides, the CDR3 is TGTGCCAGCAGCCAAAGGGTGGGAGGAACCGGGGAGCTGTTTTTT. Protein: CASSQRVGGTGELFF.